This T cell receptor (beta chain) came from a study of T-cell reconstitution after alpha-beta-depleted transplantation in children. The CDR3 covers 14 residues. Germline V gene lookup returns CDR1 LGHDT and CDR2 YNNKEL (reference sequence). Deletions cut 4 bases from V and 5 bases from J, with 11 bases between. This clonotype was counted a few times. During its preparation, the TCRbeta library received unique molecular identifiers. TCRdb used MiXCR to reprocess the PCR reads, holding one entry per CDR3 protein. The sample records 440,000 or so distinct CDR3 sequences, about 11% being singletons. The sequenced sample was PBMCs from the stem cell graft donor, obtained from the stem cell graft. This sequence was found in a human donor who donated a stem cell graft to a child with acute myeloid leukemia. This chain links TRBV3-1 with TRBJ1-4; D possibly corresponds to TRBD1 (5 bases). The CDR3 loop is CASSLRGGNEKLFF. The DNA for the CDR3 is TGTGCCAGCAGCCTAAGGGGAGGGAATGAAAAACTGTTTTTT.